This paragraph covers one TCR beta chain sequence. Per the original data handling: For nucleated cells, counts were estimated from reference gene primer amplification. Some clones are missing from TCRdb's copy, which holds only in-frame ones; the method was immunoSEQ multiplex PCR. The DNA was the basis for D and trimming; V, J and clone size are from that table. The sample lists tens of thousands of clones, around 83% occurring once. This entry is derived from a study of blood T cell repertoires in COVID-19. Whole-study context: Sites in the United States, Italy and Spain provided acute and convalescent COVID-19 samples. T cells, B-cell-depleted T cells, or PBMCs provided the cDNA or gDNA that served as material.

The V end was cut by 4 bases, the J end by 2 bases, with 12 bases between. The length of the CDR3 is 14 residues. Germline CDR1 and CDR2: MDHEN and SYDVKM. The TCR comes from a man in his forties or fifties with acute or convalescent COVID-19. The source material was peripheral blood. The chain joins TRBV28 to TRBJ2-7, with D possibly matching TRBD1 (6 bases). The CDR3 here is CASSSWTATYEQYF. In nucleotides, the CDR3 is TGTGCCAGCAGTTCTTGGACAGCGACCTACGAGCAGTACTTC.